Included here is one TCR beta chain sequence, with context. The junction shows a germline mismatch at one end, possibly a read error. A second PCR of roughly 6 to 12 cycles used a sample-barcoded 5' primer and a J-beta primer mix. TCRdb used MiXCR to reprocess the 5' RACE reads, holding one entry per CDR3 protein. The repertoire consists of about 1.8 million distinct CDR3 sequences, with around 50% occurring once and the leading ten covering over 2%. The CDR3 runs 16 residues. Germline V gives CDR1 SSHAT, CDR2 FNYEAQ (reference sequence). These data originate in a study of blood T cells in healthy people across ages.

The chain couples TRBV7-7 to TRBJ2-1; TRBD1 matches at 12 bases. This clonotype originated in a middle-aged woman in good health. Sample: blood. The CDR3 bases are TGTGCTAGCAGCGCACTGGGACAGGGGGCTTACAATGAGCAGTTCTTC. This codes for CASSALGQGAYNEQFF.